Each of the 29 T cell receptor beta chains below was sequenced from the same sample in a study of preoperative IRX-2 immunotherapy in early breast cancer. TCRdb's table, derived via immunoSEQ multiplex PCR, lists solely in-frame clones and lacks some. The table has around 30,000 clones, roughly 80% seen once; the top ten hold approximately 2.2%. Treatment in this sample: preoperative locoregional IRX-2 cytokine immunotherapy. The source was lymph node tissue, collected before IRX-2 immunotherapy. These receptors originate from a human donor with breast cancer.

The V and J genes are TRBV7-7 and TRBJ2-7; D gene uncertain. The germline gives CDR1 SSHAT, CDR2 FNYEAQ (reference sequence). Trimming stripped 3 bases from V and 2 bases from J, with 11 bases between. This CDR3 region has 14 residues. The CDR3 loop reads CASSLGKPPYEQYF. The CDR3 bases are TGTGCCAGCAGCTTGGGGAAACCCCCCTACGAGCAGTACTTC.

The gene calls are TRBV6-8 and TRBJ1-5; no definite D call. V lost 0 bases to trimming and J lost 2 bases, with 8 bases between them. Germline loops: CDR1 MNHGY, CDR2 SAAAGT. The CDR3 loop spans 15 amino acids. DNA of the CDR3: TGTGCCAGCAGTTACTCGACTTACGGCAATCAGCCCCAGCATTTT. Encoded protein: CASSYSTYGNQPQHF.

The chain combines TRBV19 with TRBJ2-7; D unclear. The germline V and J ends were trimmed by 3 bases and 2 bases, with 2 bases remaining between them. Germline loops: CDR1 LNHDA, CDR2 SQIVND (reference sequence). The CDR3 has 11 residues. The CDR3 here is CASSMAYEQYF. Written as DNA, the CDR3 is TGTGCCAGTAGTATGGCCTACGAGCAGTACTTC.

This clone turned up a few times. The chain is built from TRBV15 and TRBJ2-7; TRBD2 might be the D (6 bases). The CDR3 is made up of 15 amino acids. With 1 base removed from V and 5 bases from J, the gap between germline ends came to 15 bases. Germline lookup yields CDR1 LNHNV and CDR2 YYDKDF (reference sequence). The CDR3 spells CATSRAGTPPHEQYF. CDR3 sequence (DNA): TGTGCCACCAGCAGAGCCGGGACTCCTCCACACGAGCAGTACTTC.

The DNA for the CDR3 is TGTGCCAGCAGCTTCCCTCAAACCGGCCTCAATAATGAAAAACTGTTTTTT. It yields the protein CASSFPQTGLNNEKLFF. V gene TRBV11-3 combines with J gene TRBJ1-4; D unclear. The CDR3 totals 17 residues. Deletions cut 3 bases from V and 4 bases from J, with 18 bases between. Germline CDR1 and CDR2: SGHNT and YENEEA.

This clone was counted a few times. The rearrangement links TRBV6-8 to TRBJ2-7, with a weak D call TRBD1 (5 bases). Trimming took 2 bases from V and 4 from J, leaving 6 bases between them. The CDR3 spans 12 residues. CDR1 is MNHGY and CDR2 is SAAAGT in the germline V gene. The CDR3 DNA is TGTGCCAGCAGTTACGCAGGGTACGAGCAGTACTTC. Its translation is CASSYAGYEQYF.

This clone has just a few counts. Germline is not matched at one junction end, which may reflect a read error. The chain employs TRBV6-8 and TRBJ1-2; the D is unclear. Looked up from germline, CDR1 is MNHGY and CDR2 is SAAAGT. The CDR3 runs 12 residues. The CDR3 region has the DNA TGTGCCATCAGTGCCCCAAAATCAGGCTACACCTTC. Translation gives CAISAPKSGYTF.

The chain combines TRBV10-1 with TRBJ2-2; D uncertain. V was clipped by 1 base and J by 0 bases, with 9 bases between them. The length of the CDR3 is 16 residues. Germline V CDR1 and CDR2: WNHNN, SYGVQD (reference sequence). The CDR3 is CASSEYGLANTGELFF. DNA for the CDR3: TGCGCCAGCAGTGAGTATGGGCTTGCGAACACCGGGGAGCTGTTTTTT.

CDR3 nucleotides: TGCGCCAGCAGCCCCAAGAGGGGCTTCCCTAACTATGGCTACACCTTC. Its translation: CASSPKRGFPNYGYTF. The chain carries TRBV1 and TRBJ1-2. TRBV1 is recorded as a pseudogene. The CDR3 contains 16 residues.

The V call is TRBV19, the J call TRBJ1-3; 10 bases map to TRBD1. Germline CDR1 reads LNHDA; CDR2 reads SQIVND (reference sequence). The CDR3 is 16 residues long. J lost 2 bases, V lost 7 bases, and 8 bases had no gene match. The CDR3 sequence: CASMLRGTGAGNTIYF. CDR3 coding DNA: TGTGCCAGTATGCTGCGTGGGACAGGGGCTGGAAACACCATATATTTT.

This chain connects TRBV6-8 to TRBJ2-7; 8 bases map to TRBD1. The CDR3 consists of 14 residues. CDR1 and CDR2 (germline): MNHGY, SAAAGT. Unmatched junction bases numbered 8, after V lost 10 bases and J lost 0 bases. CDR3 protein: CAIRPGQASYEQYF. Written as DNA, the CDR3 is TGTGCCATCAGACCGGGACAGGCCTCCTACGAGCAGTACTTC.

The chain joins TRBV19 to TRBJ1-5; weak D call: TRBD1 (6 bases). The germline V and J ends were trimmed by 2 bases and 0 bases, with 11 bases remaining between them. CDR3 size: 16 residues. Germline lookup yields CDR1 LNHDA and CDR2 SQIVND (reference sequence). CDR3 sequence reads: CASSIRGQVSNQPQHF. The CDR3 coding sequence is TGTGCCAGTAGTATACGGGGGCAGGTTAGCAATCAGCCCCAGCATTTT.

This chain uses TRBV6-8 with TRBJ2-1; a weak D match, TRBD1 (5 bases). Germline CDR1 MNHGY, CDR2 SAAAGT. There are 13 residues in the CDR3. Trimming stripped 10 bases from V and 1 base from J, with 11 bases between. Here the CDR3 reads CAISGQSYNEQFF. DNA for the CDR3: TGTGCCATCTCCGGACAATCCTACAATGAGCAGTTCTTC.

This chain joins TRBV5-1 and TRBJ2-1; 7 nucleotides match TRBD1. The V gene's germline CDR1 is SGHRS and CDR2 YFSETQ. The CDR3 contains 16 residues. V lost 2 bases and J lost 1; bases outside the gene matches: 6. CDR3 DNA sequence: TGCGCCAGCAGCTTACCTCGACAGGGATCCTACAATGAGCAGTTCTTC. Translated, it gives CASSLPRQGSYNEQFF.

The chain has TRBV29-1 and TRBJ1-2; 10 bases fit TRBD1. CDR1 and CDR2 from the germline V gene are SQVTM and ANQGSEA. With V trimmed by 4 bases and J by 4 bases, 3 bases remained unmatched. The CDR3 sequence is 13 residues long. CDR3 protein: CSVGDRGLYGYTF. DNA of the CDR3: TGCAGCGTTGGGGACAGGGGCCTCTATGGCTACACCTTC.

This clone showed up just a few times. CDR3 nucleotide sequence: TGCGCCAGCAGTGATCCCGCGGGGGCGACAACTAATGAAAAACTGTTTTTT. Translating gives CASSDPAGATTNEKLFF. The chain joins TRBV10-2 to TRBJ1-4, with D possibly TRBD1 on 6 matching bases. The CDR3 has 17 residues. Germline CDR1 is WSHSY and CDR2 is SAAADI. V lost 3 bases and J 0 bases, leaving 14 bases between the germline ends.

V and J are TRBV19 and TRBJ1-5; tentatively, D is TRBD1 (5 bases). There are 19 residues in the CDR3. CDR1 and CDR2 (germline): LNHDA, SQIVND (reference sequence). Between the trimmed V and J ends, which lost 3 bases and 1 base, there was a span of 22 bases. CDR3 coding DNA: TGTGCCAGTAGTATTTCAGTGAGATTTTGGCAGGGAAGCAATCAGCCCCAGCATTTT. This translates into CASSISVRFWQGSNQPQHF.

This chain joins TRBV5-1 and TRBJ1-4; maybe TRBD1 (5 bases). This CDR3 comprises 17 residues. CDR1 is SGHRS, CDR2 YFSETQ, per germline. V was clipped by 0 bases and J by 0 bases, with 12 bases between them. CDR3 sequence (DNA): TGCGCCAGCAGCTTGGGGACATCTGTAGCAACTAATGAAAAACTGTTTTTT. Amino acid sequence: CASSLGTSVATNEKLFF.

The chain combines TRBV5-1 with TRBJ2-3, with TRBD1 matching 9 bases. Germline V gene lookup returns CDR1 SGHRS and CDR2 YFSETQ. This CDR3 region has 14 residues. V shed 0 bases, J shed 4 bases, and the junction held 0 bases outside the gene matches. The CDR3 loop reads CASSLGQGADTQYF. CDR3 nucleotides: TGCGCCAGCAGCTTGGGACAGGGGGCAGATACGCAGTATTTT. Full variable domain (rest looked up from reference TRBV5-1 and TRBJ2-3): KAGVTQTPRYLIKTRGQQVTLSCSPISGHRSVSWYQQTPGQGLQFLFEYFSETQRNKGNFPGRFSGRQFSNSRSEMNVSTLELGDSALYLCASSLGQGADTQYFGPGTRLTVL.

This chain's CDR3 is CASRGTGEGTEAFF. CDR3 DNA: TGTGCCAGCAGAGGGACAGGGGAGGGCACTGAAGCTTTCTTT. This rearrangement joins TRBV25-1 to TRBJ1-1, with 10 bases that match TRBD1. Germline V CDR1 and CDR2: MGHDK, SYGVNS. The J segment lost 4 bases and the V segment lost 6 bases, leaving 5 bases of the junction unmatched. The CDR3 contains 14 residues.

The rearrangement links TRBV11-3 to TRBJ2-3; weak D call: TRBD2 (5 bases). Germline-derived CDR1 and CDR2 are SGHNT and YENEEA. V was shortened by 4 bases and J by 3 bases, with 17 bases between the two germline ends. The CDR3 spans 16 residues. Written as DNA, the CDR3 is TGTGCCAGCAGCTCAACTCGGGGAGATGCGACAGATACGCAGTATTTT. This translates into CASSSTRGDATDTQYF.

The V and J genes are TRBV28 and TRBJ1-2, with TRBD1 matching 11 bases. The ends lost 4 bases at V and 8 bases at J; junction bases unmatched: 9. The CDR3 runs to 15 residues. Germline V gives CDR1 MDHEN, CDR2 SYDVKM. For the CDR3, the DNA is TGTGCCAGCAGTTACGGGACAGGGGGTCCGGGAGGCTACACCTTC. Its protein product is CASSYGTGGPGGYTF.

The V gene is TRBV7-1, the J gene TRBJ2-7; TRBD1 agrees at 10 bases. TRBV7-1 has ORF status, its function being uncertain. Losses at the gene ends were 4 bases for V and 5 bases for J; bases not matched to a gene: 8. The CDR3 consists of 15 residues. As DNA, the CDR3 is TGTGCCAGCAGCTTGGACGGGACAGGGGAGAACGAGCAGTACTTC. This translates into CASSLDGTGENEQYF.

This clone has just a few counts. The V gene is TRBV6-8, the J gene TRBJ1-5, with TRBD1 matching 7 bases. Losses at the gene ends were 8 bases for V and 0 bases for J; bases not matched to a gene: 1. Germline lookup yields CDR1 MNHGY and CDR2 SAAAGT. This CDR3 is built from 13 residues. The CDR3: CASGDSSNQPQHF. CDR3 DNA: TGTGCCAGCGGGGACAGTAGCAATCAGCCCCAGCATTTT.

This chain uses TRBV6-8 with TRBJ1-4; D uncertain. The V end lost 6 bases, the J end lost 0 bases, and 11 bases lay between the germline ends. Germline lookup yields CDR1 MNHGY and CDR2 SAAAGT. This CDR3 has 15 residues. The CDR3 protein is CASSLDSATNEKLFF. The CDR3 DNA follows: TGTGCCAGCAGCCTAGACTCCGCAACTAATGAAAAACTGTTTTTT.

This CDR3 reads CASSSGGYQETQYF. CDR3 nucleotides: TGTGCCAGCAGCTCCGGGGGCTACCAAGAGACCCAGTACTTC. The chain carries TRBV11-3 and TRBJ2-5, with D perhaps TRBD1 or TRBD2 (6 bases each). Trimming took off 4 bases at V and 0 bases at J, with 9 bases between the two ends. Germline-derived CDR1 and CDR2 are SGHNT and YENEEA. The CDR3 is made up of 14 amino acids.

This clone was seen once. The rearrangement uses TRBV6-8 and TRBJ2-1; a weak D match, TRBD2 (6 bases). The CDR3 contains 16 residues. The germline V gene encodes CDR1 MNHGY and CDR2 SAAAGT. V lost 5 bases and J 6 bases, leaving 20 bases between the germline ends. The CDR3: CASSASSALWGNEQFF. DNA of the CDR3: TGTGCCAGCAGTGCCTCTAGCGCCCTTTGGGGCAATGAGCAGTTCTTC.

This clone was observed once. The rearrangement joins TRBV7-8 to TRBJ2-2, with D possibly being TRBD1 or TRBD2 (7 bases each). This CDR3 comprises 14 residues. The ends were cut back, 5 bases at V and 12 bases at J, with 19 bases in the middle. Germline V gene sequence: CDR1 SGHVS, CDR2 FQNEAQ. The CDR3 sequence is CASSRRQGAGKLFF. Written as DNA, the CDR3 is TGTGCCAGCAGCCGCAGACAGGGAGCGGGGAAGCTGTTTTTT.

V gene TRBV19 combines with J gene TRBJ1-2; unclear D gene. V was shortened by 4 bases and J by 1 base, with 4 bases between the two germline ends. The length of the CDR3 is 12 residues. Germline CDR1 LNHDA, CDR2 SQIVND (reference sequence). The CDR3 spells CASSTLNYGYTF. The CDR3 DNA follows: TGTGCCAGTAGTACCCTTAACTATGGCTACACCTTC.